This record covers a single TCR beta chain. The antigen remains unidentified. Trimming cost V 7 bases and J 4 bases, with 7 bases left between them. This CDR3 spans 11 amino acids. Germline loops: CDR1 LNHDA, CDR2 SQIVND (reference sequence). Clones were sequenced by immunoSEQ multiplex PCR, and TCRdb holds only the in-frame ones, with some missing. Of 4,700 or so clones listed, approximately 86% are singletons. This specimen belongs to a study of T cell clonotyping in hematopoietic cell transplantation. Study-wide findings and caveats: Without cell sorting, CD4 versus CD8 contributions remain unresolved.

This specimen consisted of peripheral blood mononuclear cells, obtained 180 days after allogeneic stem cell transplant. This chain connects TRBV19 to TRBJ1-1; D remains unclear. The receptor was isolated from a male patient between 60 and 69 years old who had an allogeneic stem cell transplant from an unrelated donor, so T cells may come from the graft donor. Some clones in this sample may be carry-over from other donors' samples. The CDR3 loop is CASMGSTEAFF. The CDR3 DNA reads TGTGCCAGTATGGGAAGCACTGAAGCTTTCTTT.